These T cell receptor beta chains were read from a single sample in a study of blood T cell repertoires in COVID-19. Method: immunoSEQ multiplex PCR; TCRdb's copy keeps in-frame clones and lacks some. Of 400,000 to 450,000 clones detected, more than 70% appear once; the ten largest clones hold about 12%. The source material was peripheral blood. These TCRs come from a woman between 45 and 60 years old with COVID-19, enrolled during active disease. CDR3s include the opening cysteine and the closing phenylalanine or tryptophan. Fields, in order: J gene, V gene, D gene, clone size, CDR3 protein, CDR3 DNA. The D gene is left open where the match is weak. Clone size is stated in some rows and not others, as once, few, many or a class when expanded.

>TRBJ2-3|TRBV9|.|once
CASSVTPGGRHSDTQYF
TGTGCCAGCAGCGTAACACCGGGGGGCCGTCATTCAGATACGCAGTATTTT
>TRBJ2-3|TRBV27|.|.
CASSATGVASTDTQYF
TGTGCCAGCAGTGCCACGGGGGTGGCTAGCACAGATACGCAGTATTTT
>TRBJ1-5|TRBV15|TRBD1|.
CATMLEQGLGPQHF
TGTGCCACAATGCTAGAACAGGGGCTGGGGCCCCAGCATTTT
>TRBJ2-1|TRBV3-1/TRBV3-2|.|.
CASSQGSSSDEQFF
TGTGCCAGCAGCCAAGGTTCAAGCAGCGATGAGCAGTTCTTC
>TRBJ2-2|TRBV7-3|TRBD1|once
CASSPMTGVTGELFF
TGTGCCAGCAGCCCGATGACAGGGGTGACCGGGGAGCTGTTTTTT
>TRBJ1-4|TRBV6-5|TRBD1|.
CASSFSDRDEKLFF
TGTGCCAGCAGTTTTTCCGACAGGGATGAAAAACTGTTTTTT
>TRBJ1-1|TRBV28|.|.
CASSPRAMRAEAFF
TGTGCCAGCAGTCCGCGGGCCATGAGGGCTGAAGCTTTCTTT
>TRBJ2-7|TRBV5-1|TRBD2|.
CASSLLTSGGEQYF
TGCGCCAGCAGCTTGTTGACTAGCGGGGGGGAGCAGTACTTC
>TRBJ2-3|TRBV11-2|TRBD2|once
CASSLTSGGTRASTDTQYF
TGTGCCAGCAGCTTAACTAGCGGGGGGACGAGAGCTAGCACAGATACGCAGTATTTT
>TRBJ2-5|TRBV11-2|.|.
CASSLMSARRASGRETQYF
TGTGCCAGCAGCTTAATGTCGGCTCGTAGGGCCTCCGGGAGAGAGACCCAGTACTTC
>TRBJ1-4|TRBV2|.|.
CASSEGAVNEKLFF
TGTGCCAGCAGTGAGGGGGCAGTTAATGAAAAACTGTTTTTT
>TRBJ1-2|TRBV5-4|.|.
CASTQSGYGYTF
TGTGCCAGCACTCAGTCAGGATATGGCTACACCTTC
>TRBJ2-5|TRBV18|.|.
CASSPPGLRRTQYF
TGTGCCAGCTCACCACCTGGACTGAGGAGGACCCAGTACTTC
>TRBJ2-6|TRBV10-3|.|.
CAITADYFSGANVLTF
TGTGCCATTACAGCTGACTACTTCTCTGGGGCCAACGTCCTGACTTTC
>TRBJ2-5|TRBV12-3/TRBV12-4|.|.
CASSFGGQETQYF
TGTGCCAGCAGTTTCGGGGGACAGGAGACCCAGTACTTC
>TRBJ2-7|TRBV7-9|.|once
CASSAGGDEQYF
TGTGCCAGCAGCGCCGGAGGGGATGAGCAGTACTTC
>TRBJ1-1|TRBV6-4|.|.
CASSDSREDTEAFF
TGTGCCAGCAGTGACTCCAGGGAAGACACTGAAGCTTTCTTT
>TRBJ1-1|TRBV19|.|.
CASSIEQGAAFF
TGTGCCAGTAGTATAGAGCAGGGTGCGGCTTTCTTT